The 8 T cell receptor beta chains given below trace back to one sample, sequenced in a study of T cell repertoires in cytomegalovirus infection. Using its own MiXCR run on the reads, TCRdb lists one record per CDR3 protein. The sample consists of fewer than 950,000 distinct CDR3 sequences, 30% to 35% of them appearing once. What these receptors recognize is not known. The sequences come from cultured CD8+ T cells from PBMCs, collected from culture after CMV antigen stimulation. These receptors were obtained from a human donor in good health (CMV status not recorded). Some clones in this sample may be carry-over from other donors' samples.

This clonotype has just a few counts. The V gene is TRBV4-1, the J gene TRBJ1-1; the D gene is possibly TRBD1 (5 bases). Between the trimmed V and J ends, which lost 2 bases and 4 bases, there was a span of 17 bases. CDR1 is MGHRA, CDR2 YSYEKL, per germline. The CDR3 has 16 residues. In nucleotides, the CDR3 is TGCGCCAGCAGCCAAACGACCGGGACTCTAATCACTGAAGCTTTCTTT. Encoded protein: CASSQTTGTLITEAFF.

This clonotype has a handful of counts. The J gene is TRBJ1-2, the V gene TRBV11-2; TRBD1 agrees at 7 bases. Per the germline V gene, CDR1 is SGHAT and CDR2 is FQNNGV. The V gene end was trimmed by 7 bases and the J gene end by 8 bases; junction bases not matched to a gene: 10. The length of the CDR3 is 13 residues. The CDR3 sequence: CASKRDSRGGYTF. The DNA of the CDR3 is TGTGCCAGCAAAAGGGACAGCCGGGGCGGCTACACCTTC.

The chain recombines TRBV4-3 with TRBJ1-3; weak D call: TRBD1 (5 bases). Germline V gene data show CDR1 as LGHNA and CDR2 as YSLEER. Trimming cost V 4 bases and J 0 bases, with 10 bases left between them. This CDR3 is built from 15 residues. This chain's CDR3 is CASSRKGDSGNTIYF. DNA of the CDR3: TGCGCCAGCAGCCGAAAAGGGGACTCTGGAAACACCATATATTTT.

On this clonotype: One end of the junction fails to match germline, which may point to a read error. J is TRBJ2-3 and V is TRBV12-3 or TRBV12-4, with 10 nucleotides matching TRBD2. The CDR3 length is 17 residues. The CDR3 loop reads CASMISGGTHSIDTQYF. In DNA form, the CDR3 reads TGTGCCAGCATGATTAGCGGGGGGACCCATAGCATAGATACGCAGTATTTT.

The chain recombines TRBV10-3 with TRBJ2-3; 12 positions match TRBD2. After removal of 6 bases from V and 2 bases from J, the junction contained 6 bases not matched to a gene. In germline, CDR1 is ENHRY, CDR2 SYGVKD. This CDR3 is built from 16 residues. CDR3 sequence reads: CAISPRLAGDTDTQYF. The CDR3 nucleotides read TGTGCCATCAGCCCACGACTAGCGGGGGACACAGATACGCAGTATTTT.

The chain uses TRBV10-3 and TRBJ2-1; TRBD2 agrees at 12 bases. The CDR3 contains 15 residues. Germline trimming cut 7 bases from V and 6 bases from J; bases unmatched to any gene: 7. Germline CDR1 reads ENHRY; CDR2 reads SYGVKD. The CDR3 DNA reads TGTGCCATCACCCTAGCGGGGGGGCCTCGCAATGAGCAGTTCTTC. Residues: CAITLAGGPRNEQFF.

The V gene is TRBV12-3 or TRBV12-4, the J gene TRBJ1-2, with TRBD1 as a possible D gene (5 bases). The CDR3 extends over 16 amino acids. The V end was cut by 2 bases, the J end by 0 bases, with 13 bases between. The DNA of the CDR3 is TGTGCCAGCAGTTTATTCAGGCGAGGGGCTAACTATGGCTACACCTTC. Translating it yields CASSLFRRGANYGYTF.

The V gene is TRBV28, the J gene TRBJ2-1; the D gene is possibly TRBD2 (5 bases). The V end was cut by 8 bases, the J end by 9 bases, with 17 bases between. CDR3 length: 13 residues. Germline assignment: CDR1 MDHEN and CDR2 SYDVKM. CDR3 nucleotide sequence: TGTGCCAGCTTTATCGCCCTAGCCACTGAGCAGTTCTTC. Translating gives CASFIALATEQFF.